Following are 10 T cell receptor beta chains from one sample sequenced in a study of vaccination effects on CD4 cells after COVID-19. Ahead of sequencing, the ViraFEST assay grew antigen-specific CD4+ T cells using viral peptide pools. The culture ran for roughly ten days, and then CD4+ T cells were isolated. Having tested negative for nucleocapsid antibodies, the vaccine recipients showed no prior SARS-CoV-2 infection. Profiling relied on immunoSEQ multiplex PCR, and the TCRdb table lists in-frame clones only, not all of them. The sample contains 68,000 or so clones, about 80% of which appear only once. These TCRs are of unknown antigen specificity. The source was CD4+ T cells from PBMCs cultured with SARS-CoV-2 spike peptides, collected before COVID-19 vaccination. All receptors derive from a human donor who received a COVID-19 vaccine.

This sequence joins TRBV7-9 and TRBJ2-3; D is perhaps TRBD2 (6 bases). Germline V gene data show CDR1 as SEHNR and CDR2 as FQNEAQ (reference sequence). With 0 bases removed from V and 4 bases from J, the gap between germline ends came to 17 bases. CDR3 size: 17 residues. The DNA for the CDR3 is TGTGCCAGCAGCTTAGCGGCCCTAGCGTGGTTCTCAGATACGCAGTATTTT. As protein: CASSLAALAWFSDTQYF.

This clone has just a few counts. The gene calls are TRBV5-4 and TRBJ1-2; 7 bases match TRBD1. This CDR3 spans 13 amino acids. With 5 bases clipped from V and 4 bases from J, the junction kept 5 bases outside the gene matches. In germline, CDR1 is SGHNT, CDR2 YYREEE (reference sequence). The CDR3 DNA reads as TGTGCCAGCAGACCAGACAGGGTCTATGGCTACACCTTC. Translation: CASRPDRVYGYTF. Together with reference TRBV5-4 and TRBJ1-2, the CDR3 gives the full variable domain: ETGVTQSPTHLIKTRGQQVTLRCSSQSGHNTVSWYQQALGQGPQFIFQYYREEENGRGNFPPRFSGLQFPNYSSELNVNALELDDSALYLCASRPDRVYGYTFGSGTRLTVV.

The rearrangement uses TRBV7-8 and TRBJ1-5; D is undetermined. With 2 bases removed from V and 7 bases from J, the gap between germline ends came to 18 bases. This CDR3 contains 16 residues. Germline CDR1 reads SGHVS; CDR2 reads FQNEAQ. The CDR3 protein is CASSLIGGPSGQPQHF. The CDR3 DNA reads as TGTGCCAGCAGCTTAATCGGCGGCCCTAGCGGCCAGCCCCAGCATTTT.

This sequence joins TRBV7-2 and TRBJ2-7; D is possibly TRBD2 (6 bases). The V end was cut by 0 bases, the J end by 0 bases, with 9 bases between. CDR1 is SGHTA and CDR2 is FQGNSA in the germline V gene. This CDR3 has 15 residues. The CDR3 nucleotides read TGTGCCAGCAGCTTAGCCCGGGACTCCTCCTACGAGCAGTACGTC. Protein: CASSLARDSSYEQYV.

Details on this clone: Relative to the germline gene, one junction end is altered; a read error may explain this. The DNA for the CDR3 is TGTGCCAGCAGTTCCAATCCCGACAGGGGCGTCCTCTTT. Translating it yields CASSSNPDRGVLF. The gene calls are TRBV6-5 and TRBJ1-4, with 8 bases lining up with TRBD1. From germline, CDR1 is MNHEY and CDR2 SVGAGI. The CDR3 consists of 13 residues.

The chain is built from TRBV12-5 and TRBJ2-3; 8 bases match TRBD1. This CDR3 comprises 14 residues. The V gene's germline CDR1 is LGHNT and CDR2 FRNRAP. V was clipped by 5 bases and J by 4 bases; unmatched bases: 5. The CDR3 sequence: CASGPDRASDTQYF. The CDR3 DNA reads TGTGCTAGTGGTCCGGACAGGGCTTCAGATACGCAGTATTTT. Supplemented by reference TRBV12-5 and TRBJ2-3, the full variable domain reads DARVTQTPRHKVTEMGQEVTMRCQPILGHNTVFWYRQTMMQGLELLAYFRNRAPLDDSGMPKDRFSAEMPDATLATLKIQPSEPRDSAVYFCASGPDRASDTQYFGPGTRLTVL.

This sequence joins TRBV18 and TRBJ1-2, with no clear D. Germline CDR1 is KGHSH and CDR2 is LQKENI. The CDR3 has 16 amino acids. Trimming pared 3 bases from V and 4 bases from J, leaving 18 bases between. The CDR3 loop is CASSPRRSGFGYGYTF. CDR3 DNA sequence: TGTGCCAGCTCACCTCGACGGTCGGGGTTCGGCTATGGCTACACCTTC.

CDR3 in amino acids: CASSIGGYSNQPQHF. CDR3 sequence (DNA): TGTGCCAGTAGTATTGGGGGGTATAGCAATCAGCCCCAGCATTTT. The chain employs TRBV19 and TRBJ1-5; tentatively, D is TRBD1 (5 bases). The CDR3 consists of 15 residues. Germline V CDR1 and CDR2: LNHDA, SQIVND (reference sequence). V lost 3 bases and J 0 bases, leaving 9 bases between the germline ends.

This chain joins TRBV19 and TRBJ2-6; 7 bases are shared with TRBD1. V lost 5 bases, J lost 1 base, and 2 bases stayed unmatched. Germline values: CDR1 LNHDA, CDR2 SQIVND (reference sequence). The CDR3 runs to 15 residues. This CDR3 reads CASSPRGSGANVLTF. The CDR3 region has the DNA TGTGCCAGTAGTCCCAGGGGGTCTGGGGCCAACGTCCTGACTTTC.

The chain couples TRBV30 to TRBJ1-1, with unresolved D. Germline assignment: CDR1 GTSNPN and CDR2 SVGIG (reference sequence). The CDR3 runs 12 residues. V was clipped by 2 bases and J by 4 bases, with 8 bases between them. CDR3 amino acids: CAWSTYSTEAFF. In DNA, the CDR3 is TGTGCCTGGAGTACATATAGCACTGAAGCTTTCTTT.